This entry lists 20 T cell receptor beta chains sequenced from one sample in a study of blood T cell repertoires in COVID-19. Repertoires were generated with immunoSEQ multiplex PCR, while TCRdb's copy carries only in-frame clones and drops some. The sample holds around 220,000 clones, almost 90% seen once. The sequencing sample was made of peripheral blood. The receptors were gathered from a man between 18 and 35 years old with active or convalescent COVID-19.

DNA of the CDR3: TGTGCCAGCAGCGAGGCAGGGATTAACACCGGGGAGCTGTTTTTT. Amino acid sequence: CASSEAGINTGELFF. V is TRBV9 and J is TRBJ2-2; tentative D call: TRBD1 (5 bases). Looked up from germline, CDR1 is SGDLS and CDR2 is YYNGEE. V was clipped by 3 bases and J by 2 bases, with 11 bases between them. The CDR3 extends over 15 amino acids.

The chain uses TRBV6-6 and TRBJ1-1; no reliable D call. Germline V lookup: CDR1 MNHNY, CDR2 SVGAGI (reference sequence). V was pared by 8 bases and J by 0 bases, with 16 bases between. The CDR3 is 15 residues long. The CDR3 DNA sequence: TGTGCCAGCCTGACGCGGGCACAGATGAACACTGAAGCTTTCTTT. As protein: CASLTRAQMNTEAFF.

The V call is TRBV5-1, the J call TRBJ1-1, with TRBD1 as a possible D gene (5 bases). This CDR3 comprises 15 residues. Trimming stripped 6 bases from V and 4 bases from J, with 19 bases between. In germline, CDR1 is SGHRS, CDR2 YFSETQ. CDR3 amino acids: CASKEGPRAGTEAFF. In DNA, the CDR3 is TGCGCCAGCAAAGAGGGACCGAGAGCGGGCACTGAAGCTTTCTTT.

V is TRBV7-9 and J is TRBJ2-3; 7 nucleotides align to TRBD1. Trimming removed 5 bases from V and 4 bases from J; junction bases left unmatched: 6. There are 14 residues in the CDR3. CDR1 and CDR2 (germline): SEHNR, FQNEAQ (reference sequence). CDR3 nucleotide sequence: TGTGCCAGCAGCCTAAGACAGGGCCCAGATACGCAGTATTTT. Protein: CASSLRQGPDTQYF.

As regards this clone: Being one base from a much bigger clone, this may be a read error. The sample carries other DNA sequences with the same CDR3. The chain carries TRBV19 and TRBJ2-2, with 10 bases identical to TRBD1. V lost 8 bases and J lost 6; bases outside the gene matches: 12. Germline CDR1 LNHDA, CDR2 SQIVND (reference sequence). This CDR3 region has 16 residues. The CDR3 DNA is TGTGCCAGTCGGGGGAGCCTAGGACAGGGGGCCGGGGAGCTGTTTTTT. It translates to CASRGSLGQGAGELFF.

This clone was seen a handful of times. V is TRBV6-6 and J is TRBJ2-7; possibly TRBD1 for D (5 bases). From germline, CDR1 is MNHNY and CDR2 SVGAGI (reference sequence). Trimming shortened V by 3 bases and J by 2 bases, and 17 bases separated the two germline ends. This CDR3 has 16 residues. In nucleotides, the CDR3 is TGTGCCAGCAGTTATGTCGGACCAGGGCCTACCTACGAGCAGTACTTC. Residues: CASSYVGPGPTYEQYF.

This clone was seen once. This chain connects TRBV5-1 to TRBJ2-3, with D possibly TRBD2 on 6 matching bases. The CDR3 loop spans 14 amino acids. The V gene's germline CDR1 is SGHRS and CDR2 YFSETQ. V dropped 6 bases and J dropped 2 bases, with 13 bases sitting between them. The DNA of the CDR3 is TGCGCCAGCAAACTAGCCCGGAACACAGATACGCAGTATTTT. Protein sequence: CASKLARNTDTQYF.

The rearrangement uses TRBV27 and TRBJ2-2; perhaps TRBD2 as D (6 bases). V lost 1 base and J lost 1, with 10 bases in between. The CDR3 contains 16 residues. CDR1 and CDR2 from the germline V gene are MNHEY and SMNVEV (reference sequence). The CDR3 DNA reads TGTGCCAGCAGTTTATTCGGGGGTTGGAACACCGGGGAGCTGTTTTTT. Amino acid sequence: CASSLFGGWNTGELFF.

Written as DNA, the CDR3 is TGCAGCGTAGGGACAGGCAATCAGCCCCAGCATTTT. Protein: CSVGTGNQPQHF. V usage is TRBV29-1 and J usage is TRBJ1-5; 7 nucleotides match TRBD1. CDR1 is SQVTM, CDR2 ANQGSEA, per germline. The CDR3 spans 12 residues. Germline trimming cut 6 bases from V and 2 bases from J; bases unmatched to any gene: 1.

CDR3 loop: CSVSGREGRESTDTQYF. As DNA, the CDR3 is TGCAGCGTTAGCGGGCGGGAGGGCCGTGAGAGCACAGATACGCAGTATTTT. This sequence joins TRBV29-1 and TRBJ2-3; 9 positions match TRBD2. CDR3 length equals 17 residues. Germline assignment: CDR1 SQVTM and CDR2 ANQGSEA. Losses at the gene ends were 5 bases for V and 0 bases for J; bases not matched to a gene: 12.

The CDR3 spells CASSPLRANYGYTF. CDR3 coding DNA: TGTGCCAGCAGTCCCCTGCGTGCTAACTATGGCTACACCTTC. V usage is TRBV28 and J usage is TRBJ1-2; D uncertain. Germline assignment: CDR1 MDHEN and CDR2 SYDVKM. Trimming removed 5 bases from V and 0 bases from J, with 10 bases in between. CDR3 length: 14 amino acids.

The chain recombines TRBV4-1 with TRBJ2-2, with D tentatively TRBD1 (6 bases). The CDR3 length is 14 residues. Germline assignment: CDR1 MGHRA and CDR2 YSYEKL. V gave up 0 bases and J gave up 6 bases, with 8 bases separating them. This CDR3 reads CASSQDGGPGELFF. CDR3 coding DNA: TGCGCCAGCAGCCAAGATGGGGGCCCCGGGGAGCTGTTTTTT.

The CDR3 spells CASSLGGVNYGYTF. CDR3 in DNA: TGTGCCAGCAGCTTGGGGGGCGTTAACTATGGCTACACCTTC. The J gene is TRBJ1-2, the V gene TRBV5-6; maybe TRBD1 (5 bases). Between the trimmed V and J ends, which lost 0 bases and 1 base, there was a span of 7 bases. The V gene's germline CDR1 is SGHDT and CDR2 YYEEEE. The CDR3 spans 14 residues. The whole variable domain, filled in from reference TRBV5-6 and TRBJ1-2, reads DAGVTQSPTHLIKTRGQQVTLRCSPKSGHDTVSWYQQALGQGPQFIFQYYEEEERQRGNFPDRFSGHQFPNYSSELNVNALLLGDSALYLCASSLGGVNYGYTFGSGTRLTVV.

The CDR3 spells CSTGEGTEAFF. CDR3 sequence (DNA): TGCAGCACCGGAGAGGGAACTGAAGCTTTCTTT. The J gene is TRBJ1-1, the V gene TRBV29-1; D gene unclear. This CDR3 has 11 amino acids. Trimming cost V 8 bases and J 5 bases, with 12 bases left between them. Germline CDR1 reads SQVTM; CDR2 reads ANQGSEA.

This chain uses TRBV28 with TRBJ2-5; D unclear. This CDR3 spans 15 amino acids. The V gene lost 2 bases and the J gene lost 2 bases, with 12 bases spanning the gap. Germline V gene sequence: CDR1 MDHEN, CDR2 SYDVKM. In DNA form, the CDR3 reads TGTGCCAGCAGTTTACAGGTCCTGCATCAAGAGACCCAGTACTTC. Translation: CASSLQVLHQETQYF.

The rearrangement joins TRBV19 to TRBJ2-7, with 9 bases that match TRBD2. Germline V CDR1 and CDR2: LNHDA, SQIVND (reference sequence). CDR3 length: 14 residues. The V gene end was trimmed by 7 bases and the J gene end by 5 bases; junction bases not matched to a gene: 9. The CDR3 DNA is TGTGCCAGTACCCCTAGCGGGATGAGGAACGAGCAGTACTTC. It encodes CASTPSGMRNEQYF.

The rearrangement links TRBV10-2 to TRBJ2-5; TRBD2 matches at 11 bases. Germline V gene data show CDR1 as WSHSY and CDR2 as SAAADI. This CDR3 spans 16 amino acids. The junction had 6 bases not matched to a gene; V was cut back by 4 bases and J by 2 bases. DNA of the CDR3: TGCGCCAGCAGTGCAACTAGCGGGAGTGGTCAAGAGACCCAGTACTTC. It specifies CASSATSGSGQETQYF.

The chain combines TRBV29-1 with TRBJ2-7; the match to TRBD1 covers 7 bases. V was pared by 5 bases and J by 2 bases, with 12 bases of the junction left unmatched. CDR3 length: 15 residues. Germline CDR1 and CDR2: SQVTM and ANQGSEA. The CDR3 DNA is TGCAGCGTTCTAGGACAGGATCGGTCCCCCTACGAGCAGTACTTC. Protein: CSVLGQDRSPYEQYF.

This rearrangement joins TRBV5-1 to TRBJ2-7; 7 positions match TRBD1. V was clipped by 2 bases and J by 2 bases; unmatched bases: 1. The CDR3 runs to 13 residues. Germline V gives CDR1 SGHRS, CDR2 YFSETQ. CDR3 nucleotides: TGCGCCAGCAGCTTCGGGACAGCCTACGAGCAGTACTTC. Translated: CASSFGTAYEQYF. Combining the CDR3 with reference TRBV5-1 and TRBJ2-7 gives the whole variable domain KAGVTQTPRYLIKTRGQQVTLSCSPISGHRSVSWYQQTPGQGLQFLFEYFSETQRNKGNFPGRFSGRQFSNSRSEMNVSTLELGDSALYLCASSFGTAYEQYFGPGTRLTVT.

The rearrangement joins TRBV10-3 to TRBJ2-1; 7 positions agree with TRBD2. The germline V gene has CDR1 ENHRY and CDR2 SYGVKD. CDR3 length: 15 amino acids. V was clipped by 7 bases and J by 0 bases; unmatched bases: 6. The CDR3 bases are TGTGCCATCAAGGGAGGGGCCAGCTCCTACAATGAGCAGTTCTTC. Residues: CAIKGGASSYNEQFF.